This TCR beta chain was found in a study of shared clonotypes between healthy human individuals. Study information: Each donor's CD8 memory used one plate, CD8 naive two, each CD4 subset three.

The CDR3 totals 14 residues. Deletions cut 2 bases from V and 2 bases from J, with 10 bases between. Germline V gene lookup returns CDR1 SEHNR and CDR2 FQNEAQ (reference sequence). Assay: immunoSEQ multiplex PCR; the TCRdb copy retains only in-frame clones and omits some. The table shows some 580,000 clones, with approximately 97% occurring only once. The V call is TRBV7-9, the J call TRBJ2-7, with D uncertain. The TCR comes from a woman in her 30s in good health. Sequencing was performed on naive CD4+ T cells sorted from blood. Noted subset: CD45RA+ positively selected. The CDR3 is CASSLTQTTYEQYF. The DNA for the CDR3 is TGTGCCAGCAGCTTAACCCAAACTACCTACGAGCAGTACTTC. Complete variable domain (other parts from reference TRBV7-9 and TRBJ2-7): DTGVSQNPRHKITKRGQNVTFRCDPISEHNRLYWYRQTLGQGPEFLTYFQNEAQLEKSRLLSDRFSAERPKGSFSTLEIQRTEQGDSAMYLCASSLTQTTYEQYFGPGTRLTVT.